This T cell receptor (beta chain) was found in a study of cytomegalovirus exposure and HLA in healthy donors. Findings of the study overall: A later analysis found most CMV-associated TCR beta chains apparently HLA-restricted.

The PCR used 60 Vbeta and 13 Jbeta primers. Clones were read by immunoSEQ multiplex PCR, and TCRdb kept only the in-frame ones, dropping some. Of 75,000 to 90,000 clones in the sample, nearly 80% are singletons; the top ten hold around 4.2%. With regard to this clone: What it recognizes is unknown.

Sequencing was performed on PBMCs. The TCR was taken from a man aged 40-49 years in good health and CMV-seronegative.

This CDR3 reads CASSMEGRAYTF. CDR3 coding DNA: TGTGCCAGTAGTATGGAGGGGAGGGCTTACACCTTC. The chain carries TRBV19 and TRBJ1-2, with TRBD1 as a possible D gene (5 bases). Trimming cost V 3 bases and J 11 bases, with 13 bases left between them. CDR3 size: 12 residues. The germline CDR1 and CDR2 sequences are LNHDA and SQIVND (reference sequence).